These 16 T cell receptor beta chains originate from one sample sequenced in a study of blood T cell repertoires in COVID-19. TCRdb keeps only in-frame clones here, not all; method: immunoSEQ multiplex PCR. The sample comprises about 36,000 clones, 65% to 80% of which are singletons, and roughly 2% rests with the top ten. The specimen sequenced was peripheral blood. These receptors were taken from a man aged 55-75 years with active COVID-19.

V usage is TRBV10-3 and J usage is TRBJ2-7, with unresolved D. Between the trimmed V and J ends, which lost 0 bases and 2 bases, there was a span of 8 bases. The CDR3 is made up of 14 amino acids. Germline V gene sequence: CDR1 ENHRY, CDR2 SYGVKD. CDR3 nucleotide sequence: TGTGCCATCAGTGAGTCTAACACCCCCTACGAGCAGTACTTC. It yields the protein CAISESNTPYEQYF.

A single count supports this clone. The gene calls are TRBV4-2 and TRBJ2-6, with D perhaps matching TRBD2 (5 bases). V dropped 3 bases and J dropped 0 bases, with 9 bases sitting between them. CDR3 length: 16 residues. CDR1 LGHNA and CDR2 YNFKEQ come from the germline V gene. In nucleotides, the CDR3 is TGTGCCAGCAGCCAGGAGGAATTCTCTGGGGCCAACGTCCTGACTTTC. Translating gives CASSQEEFSGANVLTF.

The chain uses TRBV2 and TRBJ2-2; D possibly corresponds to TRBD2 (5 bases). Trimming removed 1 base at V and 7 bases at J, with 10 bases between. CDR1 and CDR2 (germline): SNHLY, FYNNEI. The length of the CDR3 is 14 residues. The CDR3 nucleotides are TGTGCCAGCAGTGAAGGGACTCTAAGCGGGGAGCTGTTTTTT. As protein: CASSEGTLSGELFF.

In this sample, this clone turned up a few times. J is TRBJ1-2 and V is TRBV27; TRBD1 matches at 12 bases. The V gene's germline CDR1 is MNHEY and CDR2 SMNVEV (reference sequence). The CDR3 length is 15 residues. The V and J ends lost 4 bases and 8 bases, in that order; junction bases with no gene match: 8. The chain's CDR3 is CASSSTSGQGAGYTF. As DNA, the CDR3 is TGTGCCAGCAGTTCCACCTCGGGACAGGGGGCAGGCTACACCTTC.

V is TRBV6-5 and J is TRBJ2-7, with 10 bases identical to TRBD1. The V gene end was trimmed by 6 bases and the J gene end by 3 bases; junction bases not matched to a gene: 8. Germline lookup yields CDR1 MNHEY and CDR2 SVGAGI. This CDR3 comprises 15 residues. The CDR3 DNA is TGTGCCAGCAGCCGGACGGGACAGGGGAACTACGAGCAGTACTTC. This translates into CASSRTGQGNYEQYF.

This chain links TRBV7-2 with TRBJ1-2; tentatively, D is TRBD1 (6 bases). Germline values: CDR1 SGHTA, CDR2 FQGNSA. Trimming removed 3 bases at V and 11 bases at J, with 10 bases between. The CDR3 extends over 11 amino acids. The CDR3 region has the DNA TGTGCCAGCAGCTTGGACAGATCTTACACCTTC. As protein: CASSLDRSYTF.

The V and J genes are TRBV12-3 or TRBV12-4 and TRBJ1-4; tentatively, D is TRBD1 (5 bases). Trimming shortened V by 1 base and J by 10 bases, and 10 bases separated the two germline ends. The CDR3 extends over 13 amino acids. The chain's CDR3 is CASSLGRVGKLFF. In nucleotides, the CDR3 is TGTGCCAGCAGTTTAGGCAGGGTAGGAAAACTGTTTTTT.

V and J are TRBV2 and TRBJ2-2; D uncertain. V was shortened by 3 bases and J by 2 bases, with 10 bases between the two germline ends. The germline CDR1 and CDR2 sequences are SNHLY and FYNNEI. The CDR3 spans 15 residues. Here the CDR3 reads CASSESSGNTGELFF. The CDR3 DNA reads TGTGCCAGCAGTGAGTCGTCAGGAAACACCGGGGAGCTGTTTTTT.

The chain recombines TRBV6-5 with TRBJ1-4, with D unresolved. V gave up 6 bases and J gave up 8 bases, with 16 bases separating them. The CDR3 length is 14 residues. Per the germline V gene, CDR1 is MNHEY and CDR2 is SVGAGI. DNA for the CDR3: TGTGCCAGCAGGGAGACTTCTCTCGGCGAAAAACTGTTTTTT. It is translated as CASRETSLGEKLFF.

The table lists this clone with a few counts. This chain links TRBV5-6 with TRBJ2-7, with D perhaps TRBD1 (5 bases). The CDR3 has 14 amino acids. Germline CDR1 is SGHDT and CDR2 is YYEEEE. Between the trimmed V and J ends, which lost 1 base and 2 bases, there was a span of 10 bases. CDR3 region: CASSLTGNTYEQYF. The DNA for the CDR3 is TGTGCCAGCAGCTTGACAGGTAATACCTACGAGCAGTACTTC. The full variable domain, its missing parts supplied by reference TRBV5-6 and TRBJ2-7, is DAGVTQSPTHLIKTRGQQVTLRCSPKSGHDTVSWYQQALGQGPQFIFQYYEEEERQRGNFPDRFSGHQFPNYSSELNVNALLLGDSALYLCASSLTGNTYEQYFGPGTRLTVT.

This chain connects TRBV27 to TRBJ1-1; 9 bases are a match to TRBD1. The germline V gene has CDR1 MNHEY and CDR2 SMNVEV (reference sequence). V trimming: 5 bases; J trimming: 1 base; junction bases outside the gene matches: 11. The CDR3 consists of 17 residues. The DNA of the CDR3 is TGTGCCAGCAGTATCCGACAGGGGGTGGTCAAGAACACTGAAGCTTTCTTT. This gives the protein CASSIRQGVVKNTEAFF.

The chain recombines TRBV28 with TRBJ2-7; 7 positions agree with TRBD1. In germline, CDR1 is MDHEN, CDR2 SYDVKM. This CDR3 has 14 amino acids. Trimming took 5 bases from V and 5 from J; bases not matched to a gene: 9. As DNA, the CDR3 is TGTGCCAGCAGTCTTACCTTACAGGGGCACGAGCAGTACTTC. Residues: CASSLTLQGHEQYF.

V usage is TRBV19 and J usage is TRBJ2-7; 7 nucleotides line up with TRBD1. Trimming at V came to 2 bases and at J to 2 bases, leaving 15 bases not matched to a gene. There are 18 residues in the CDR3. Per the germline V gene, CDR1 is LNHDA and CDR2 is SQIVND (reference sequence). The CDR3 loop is CASSIIPHGQEKPYEQYF. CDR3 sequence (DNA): TGTGCCAGTAGTATAATCCCACACGGACAGGAAAAACCCTACGAGCAGTACTTC.

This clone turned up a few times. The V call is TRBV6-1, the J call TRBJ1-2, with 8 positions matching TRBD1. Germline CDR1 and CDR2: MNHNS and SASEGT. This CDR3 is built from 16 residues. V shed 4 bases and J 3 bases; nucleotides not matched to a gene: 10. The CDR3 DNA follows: TGTGCCAGCAGTGTCGTGACCGGGACAGGCTACTATGGCTACACCTTC. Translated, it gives CASSVVTGTGYYGYTF.

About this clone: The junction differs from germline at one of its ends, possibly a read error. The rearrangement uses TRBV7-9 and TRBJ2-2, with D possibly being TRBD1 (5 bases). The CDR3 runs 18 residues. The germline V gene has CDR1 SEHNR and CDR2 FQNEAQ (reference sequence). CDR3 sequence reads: CASSLDKETAWSRRELFF. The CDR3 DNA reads TGTGCCAGCAGTTTAGACAAAGAGACAGCCTGGAGCCGGCGGGAGCTGTTTTTT.

CDR3 sequence reads: CAWSDPGTGNTEAFF. For the CDR3, the DNA is TGTGCCTGGAGCGACCCCGGGACAGGGAACACTGAAGCTTTCTTT. This rearrangement joins TRBV30 to TRBJ1-1; the match to TRBD1 covers 8 bases. Germline values: CDR1 GTSNPN, CDR2 SVGIG (reference sequence). The CDR3 sequence is 15 residues long. After removal of 3 bases from V and 1 base from J, the junction contained 7 bases not matched to a gene.